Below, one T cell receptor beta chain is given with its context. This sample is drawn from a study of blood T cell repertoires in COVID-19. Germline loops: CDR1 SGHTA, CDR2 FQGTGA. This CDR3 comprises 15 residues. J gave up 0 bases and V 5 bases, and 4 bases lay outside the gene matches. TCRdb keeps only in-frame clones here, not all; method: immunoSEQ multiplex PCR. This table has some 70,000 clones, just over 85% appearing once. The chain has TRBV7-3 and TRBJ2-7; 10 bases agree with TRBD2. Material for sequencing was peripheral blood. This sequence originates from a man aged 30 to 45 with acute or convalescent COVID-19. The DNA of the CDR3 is TGTGCCAGCAGCCCCCTAGCGGGAGCCTCCTACGAGCAGTACTTC. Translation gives CASSPLAGASYEQYF.